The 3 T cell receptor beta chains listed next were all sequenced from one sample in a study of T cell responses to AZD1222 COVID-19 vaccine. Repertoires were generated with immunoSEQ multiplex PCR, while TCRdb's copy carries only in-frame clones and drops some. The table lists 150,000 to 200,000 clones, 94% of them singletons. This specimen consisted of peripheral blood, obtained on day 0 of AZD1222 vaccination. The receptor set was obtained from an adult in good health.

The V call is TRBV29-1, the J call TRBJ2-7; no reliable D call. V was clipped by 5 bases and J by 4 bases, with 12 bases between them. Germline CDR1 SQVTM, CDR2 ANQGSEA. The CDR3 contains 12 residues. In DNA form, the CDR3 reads TGCAGCGTTCTCTCCCCTCCTTACGAGCAGTACTTC. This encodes CSVLSPPYEQYF.

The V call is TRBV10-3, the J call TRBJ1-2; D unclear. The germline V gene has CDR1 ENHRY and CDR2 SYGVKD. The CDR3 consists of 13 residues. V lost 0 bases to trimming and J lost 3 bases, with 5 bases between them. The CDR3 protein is CAISESRDYGYTF. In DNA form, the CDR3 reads TGTGCCATCAGTGAGTCACGAGACTATGGCTACACCTTC.

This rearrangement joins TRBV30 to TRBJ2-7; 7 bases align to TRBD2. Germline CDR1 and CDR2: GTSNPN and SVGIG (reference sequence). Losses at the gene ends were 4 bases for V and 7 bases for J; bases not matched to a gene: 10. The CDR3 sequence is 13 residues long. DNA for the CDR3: TGTGCCTGGACTTACGGGGAGGGTATGGAGCAGTACTTC. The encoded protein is CAWTYGEGMEQYF.